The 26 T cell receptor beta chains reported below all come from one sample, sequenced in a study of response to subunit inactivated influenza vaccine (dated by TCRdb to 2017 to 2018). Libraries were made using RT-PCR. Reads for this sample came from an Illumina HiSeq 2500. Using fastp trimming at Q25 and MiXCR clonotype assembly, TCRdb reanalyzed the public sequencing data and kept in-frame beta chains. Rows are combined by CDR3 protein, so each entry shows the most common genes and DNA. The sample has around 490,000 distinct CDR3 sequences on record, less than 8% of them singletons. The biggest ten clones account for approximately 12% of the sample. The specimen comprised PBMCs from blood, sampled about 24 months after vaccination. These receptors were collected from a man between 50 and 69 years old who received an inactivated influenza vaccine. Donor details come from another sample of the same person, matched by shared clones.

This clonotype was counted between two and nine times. CDR3 sequence: CASSPGQGEKLFF. DNA of the CDR3: TGTGCCAGCAGCCCGGGACAGGGGGAAAAACTGTTTTTT. The genes are TRBV4-2 and TRBJ1-4; TRBD1 agrees at 10 bases. V lost 4 bases to trimming and J lost 8 bases; unmatched junction nucleotides: 1. The CDR3 length is 13 residues. Germline values: CDR1 LGHNA, CDR2 YNFKEQ.

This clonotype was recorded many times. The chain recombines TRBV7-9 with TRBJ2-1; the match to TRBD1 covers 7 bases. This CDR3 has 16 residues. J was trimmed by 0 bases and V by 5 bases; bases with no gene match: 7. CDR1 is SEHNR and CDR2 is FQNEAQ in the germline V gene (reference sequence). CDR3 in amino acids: CASSRTDRYSYNEQFF. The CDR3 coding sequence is TGTGCCAGCAGCCGGACGGACAGGTACTCCTACAATGAGCAGTTCTTC.

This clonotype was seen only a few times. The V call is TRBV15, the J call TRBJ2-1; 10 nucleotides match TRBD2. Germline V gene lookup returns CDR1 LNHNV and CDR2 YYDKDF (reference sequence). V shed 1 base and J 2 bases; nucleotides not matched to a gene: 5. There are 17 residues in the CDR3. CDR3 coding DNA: TGTGCCACCAGCAGAGCCGGACTAGCGGTTGCCTACAATGAGCAGTTCTTC. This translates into CATSRAGLAVAYNEQFF.

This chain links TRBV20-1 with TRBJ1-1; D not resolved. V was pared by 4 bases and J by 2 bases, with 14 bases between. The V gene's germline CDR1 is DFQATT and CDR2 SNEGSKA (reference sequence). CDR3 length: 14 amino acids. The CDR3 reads CSAMVVPGNTEAFF. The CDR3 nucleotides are TGCAGTGCTATGGTGGTGCCAGGAAACACTGAAGCTTTCTTT.

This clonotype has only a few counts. CDR3 region: CASSLGGTYNSPLHF. The DNA of the CDR3 is TGTGCCAGCAGCTTGGGGGGCACCTATAATTCACCCCTCCACTTT. V and J are TRBV5-5 and TRBJ1-6, with D perhaps matching TRBD1 (5 bases). The germline gives CDR1 SGHKS, CDR2 YYEKEE (reference sequence). This CDR3 has 15 amino acids. V dropped 0 bases and J dropped 2 bases, with 6 bases sitting between them.

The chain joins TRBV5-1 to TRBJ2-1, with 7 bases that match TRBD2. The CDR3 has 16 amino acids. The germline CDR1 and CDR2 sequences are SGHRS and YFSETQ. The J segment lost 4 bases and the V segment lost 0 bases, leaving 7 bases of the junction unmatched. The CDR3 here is CASSLGRLAAYNEQFF. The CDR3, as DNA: TGCGCCAGCAGCTTGGGTCGCCTAGCGGCATACAATGAGCAGTTCTTC.

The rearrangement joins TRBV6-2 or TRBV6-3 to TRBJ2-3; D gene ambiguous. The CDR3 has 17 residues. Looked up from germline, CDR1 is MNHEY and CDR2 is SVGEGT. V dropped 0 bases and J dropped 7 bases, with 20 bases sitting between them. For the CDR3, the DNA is TGTGCCAGCAGTTACTCGACTCAGGTCTCAAGGGATTATACGCAGTATTTT. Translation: CASSYSTQVSRDYTQYF.

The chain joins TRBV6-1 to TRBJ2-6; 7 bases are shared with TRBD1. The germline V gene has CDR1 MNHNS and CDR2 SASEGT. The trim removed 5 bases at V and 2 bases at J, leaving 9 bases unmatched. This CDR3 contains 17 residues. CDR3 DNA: TGTGCCAGCAGTCGTACAGGGGAATGGCCTGGGGCCAACGTCCTGACTTTC. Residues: CASSRTGEWPGANVLTF.

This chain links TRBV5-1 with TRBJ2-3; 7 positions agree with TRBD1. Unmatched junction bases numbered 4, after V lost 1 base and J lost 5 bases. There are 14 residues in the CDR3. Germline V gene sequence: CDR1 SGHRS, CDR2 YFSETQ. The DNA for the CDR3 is TGCGCCAGCAGCTTGTTGACAGGGAAAGATACGCAGTATTTT. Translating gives CASSLLTGKDTQYF.

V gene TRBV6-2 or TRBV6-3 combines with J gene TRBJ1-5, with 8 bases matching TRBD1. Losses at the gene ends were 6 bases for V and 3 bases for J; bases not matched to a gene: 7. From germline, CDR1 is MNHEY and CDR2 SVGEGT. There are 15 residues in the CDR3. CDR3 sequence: CASRGQGALNQPQHF. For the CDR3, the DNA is TGTGCCAGCAGAGGCCAGGGGGCACTCAATCAGCCCCAGCATTTT.

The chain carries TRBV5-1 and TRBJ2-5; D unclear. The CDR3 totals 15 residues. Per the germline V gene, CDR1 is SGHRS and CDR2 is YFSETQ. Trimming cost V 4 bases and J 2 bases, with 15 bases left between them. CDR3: CASSPDGGPQETQYF. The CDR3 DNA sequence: TGCGCCAGCAGCCCGGACGGTGGACCTCAAGAGACCCAGTACTTC.

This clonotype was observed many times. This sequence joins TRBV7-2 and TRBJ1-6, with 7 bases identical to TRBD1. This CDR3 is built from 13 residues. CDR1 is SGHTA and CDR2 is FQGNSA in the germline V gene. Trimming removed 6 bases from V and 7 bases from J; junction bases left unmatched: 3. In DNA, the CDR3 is TGTGCCAGCAGGACAGGGTTGAATTCACCCCTCCACTTT. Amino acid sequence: CASRTGLNSPLHF.

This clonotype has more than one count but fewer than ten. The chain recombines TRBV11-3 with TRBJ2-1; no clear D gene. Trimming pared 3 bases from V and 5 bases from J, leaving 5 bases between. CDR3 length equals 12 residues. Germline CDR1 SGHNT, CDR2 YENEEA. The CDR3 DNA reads TGTGCCAGCAGCTTCGAAAACAATGAGCAGTTCTTC. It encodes CASSFENNEQFF.

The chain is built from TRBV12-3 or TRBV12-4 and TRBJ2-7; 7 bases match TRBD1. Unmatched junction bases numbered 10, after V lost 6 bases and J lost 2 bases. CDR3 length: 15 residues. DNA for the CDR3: TGTGCCAGCAGCCCAAGGGGGCCCGGTACCTACGAGCAGTACTTC. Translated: CASSPRGPGTYEQYF.

CDR3 in amino acids: CASSQLGGTRGYTF. In nucleotides, the CDR3 is TGTGCCAGCAGCCAACTTGGAGGGACCCGGGGCTACACCTTC. The chain recombines TRBV7-9 with TRBJ1-2; a weak D match, TRBD1 (5 bases). The CDR3 consists of 14 residues. CDR1 SEHNR and CDR2 FQNEAQ come from the germline V gene (reference sequence). Trimming pared 5 bases from V and 8 bases from J, leaving 18 bases between. The variable domain in full, with the rest retrieved from reference TRBV7-9 and TRBJ1-2, is DTGVSQNPRHKITKRGQNVTFRCDPISEHNRLYWYRQTLGQGPEFLTYFQNEAQLEKSRLLSDRFSAERPKGSFSTLEIQRTEQGDSAMYLCASSQLGGTRGYTFGSGTRLTVV.

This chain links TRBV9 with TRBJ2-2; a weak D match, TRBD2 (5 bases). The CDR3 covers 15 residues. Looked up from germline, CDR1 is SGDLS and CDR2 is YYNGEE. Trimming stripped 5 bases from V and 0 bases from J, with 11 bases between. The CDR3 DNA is TGTGCCAGCAGACAAACGGGGACGAACACCGGGGAGCTGTTTTTT. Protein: CASRQTGTNTGELFF.

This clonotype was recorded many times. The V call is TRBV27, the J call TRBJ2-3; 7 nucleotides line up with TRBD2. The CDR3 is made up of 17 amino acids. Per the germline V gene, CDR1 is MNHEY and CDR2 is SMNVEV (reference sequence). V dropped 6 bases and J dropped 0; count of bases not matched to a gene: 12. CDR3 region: CASSPAGDYLSTDTQYF. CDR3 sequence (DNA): TGTGCCAGCAGCCCGGCGGGAGACTACCTTAGCACAGATACGCAGTATTTT.

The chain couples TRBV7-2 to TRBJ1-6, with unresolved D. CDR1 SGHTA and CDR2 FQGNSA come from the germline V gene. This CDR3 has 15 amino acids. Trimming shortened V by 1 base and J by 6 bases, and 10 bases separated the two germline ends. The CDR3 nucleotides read TGTGCCAGCAGCTTAGGTCGGGAATTTAATTCACCCCTCCACTTT. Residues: CASSLGREFNSPLHF.

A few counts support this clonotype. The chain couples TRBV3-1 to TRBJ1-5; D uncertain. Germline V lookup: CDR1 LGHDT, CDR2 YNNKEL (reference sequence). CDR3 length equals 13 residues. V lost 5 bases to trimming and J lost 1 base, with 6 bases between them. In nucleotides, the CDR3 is TGTGCCAGCAGCACCCAAAGCAATCAGCCCCAGCATTTT. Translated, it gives CASSTQSNQPQHF.

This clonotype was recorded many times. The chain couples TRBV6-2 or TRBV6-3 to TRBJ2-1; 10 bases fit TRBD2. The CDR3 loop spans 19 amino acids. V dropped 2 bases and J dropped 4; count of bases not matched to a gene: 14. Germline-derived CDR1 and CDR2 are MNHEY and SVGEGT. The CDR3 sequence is CASSYGTTRLAGLYNEQFF. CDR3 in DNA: TGTGCCAGCAGTTACGGGACAACAAGACTAGCGGGTTTGTACAATGAGCAGTTCTTC.

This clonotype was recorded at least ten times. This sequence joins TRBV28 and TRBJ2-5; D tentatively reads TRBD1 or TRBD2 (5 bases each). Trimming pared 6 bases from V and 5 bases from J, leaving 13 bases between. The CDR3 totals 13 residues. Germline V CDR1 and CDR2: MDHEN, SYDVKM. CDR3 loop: CASRETGRETQYF. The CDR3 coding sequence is TGTGCCAGCAGAGAGACGGGGCGGGAGACCCAGTACTTC. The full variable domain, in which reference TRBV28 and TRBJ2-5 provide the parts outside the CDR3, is DVKVTQSSRYLVKRTGEKVFLECVQDMDHENMFWYRQDPGLGLRLIYFSYDVKMKEKGDIPEGYSVSREKKERFSLILESASTNQTSMYLCASRETGRETQYFGPGTRLLVL.

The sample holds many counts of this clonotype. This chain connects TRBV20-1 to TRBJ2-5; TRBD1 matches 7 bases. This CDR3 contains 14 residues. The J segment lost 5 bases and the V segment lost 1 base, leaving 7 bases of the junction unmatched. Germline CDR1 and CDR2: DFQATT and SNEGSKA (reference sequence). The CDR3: CSARGRGSLETQYF. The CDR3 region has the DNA TGCAGTGCTAGAGGCAGGGGGTCTTTGGAGACCCAGTACTTC.

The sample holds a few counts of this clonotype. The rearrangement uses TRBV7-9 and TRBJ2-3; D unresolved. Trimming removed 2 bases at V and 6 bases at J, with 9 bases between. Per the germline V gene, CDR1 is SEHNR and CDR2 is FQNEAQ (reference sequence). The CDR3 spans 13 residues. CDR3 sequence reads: CASSLRTADTQYF. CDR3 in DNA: TGTGCCAGCAGCTTAAGGACCGCCGATACGCAGTATTTT.

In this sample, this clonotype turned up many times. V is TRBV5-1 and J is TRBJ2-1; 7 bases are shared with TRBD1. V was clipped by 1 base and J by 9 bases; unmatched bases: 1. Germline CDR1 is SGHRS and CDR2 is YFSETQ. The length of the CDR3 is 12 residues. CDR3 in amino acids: CASSLTGAEQFF. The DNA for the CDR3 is TGCGCCAGCAGCTTGACAGGGGCTGAGCAGTTCTTC.

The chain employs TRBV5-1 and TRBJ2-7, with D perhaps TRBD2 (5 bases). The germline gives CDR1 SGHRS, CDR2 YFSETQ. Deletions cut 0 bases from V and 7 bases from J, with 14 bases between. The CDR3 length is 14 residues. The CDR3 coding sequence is TGCGCCAGCAGCTTGGAACCGGGGTGGGCGGAGCAGTACTTC. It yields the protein CASSLEPGWAEQYF.

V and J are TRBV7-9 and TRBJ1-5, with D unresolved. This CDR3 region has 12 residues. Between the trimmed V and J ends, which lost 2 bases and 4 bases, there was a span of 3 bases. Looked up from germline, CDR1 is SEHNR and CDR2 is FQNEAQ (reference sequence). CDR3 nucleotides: TGTGCCAGCAGCTTAATTAATCAGCCCCAGCATTTT. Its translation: CASSLINQPQHF.